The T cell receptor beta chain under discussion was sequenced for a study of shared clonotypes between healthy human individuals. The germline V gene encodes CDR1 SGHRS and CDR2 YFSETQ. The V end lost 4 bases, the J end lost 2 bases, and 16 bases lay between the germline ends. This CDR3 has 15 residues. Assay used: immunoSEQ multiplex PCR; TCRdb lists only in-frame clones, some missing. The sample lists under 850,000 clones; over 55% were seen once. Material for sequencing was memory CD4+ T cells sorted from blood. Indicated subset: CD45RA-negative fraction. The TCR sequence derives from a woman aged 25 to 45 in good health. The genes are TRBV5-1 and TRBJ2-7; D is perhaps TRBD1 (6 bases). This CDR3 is CASSIATTGPYEQYF. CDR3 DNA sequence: TGCGCCAGCAGCATCGCCACGACAGGACCCTACGAGCAGTACTTC.